This T cell receptor (beta chain) was identified during a study of human T cells and chemical hapten exposure. TCRdb re-derived calls from the RACE reads in MiXCR, one entry per CDR3 protein. The sample lists approximately 77,000 distinct CDR3 sequences; 11% to 15% were seen once. Points on this clonotype: Its antigen is unknown.

Whole-study results and caveats: Compared with pre-sensitization or healthy control sets, expanded TCRs clustered more.

Time point described: pre-sensitization, week 0. Treatment described: therapeutic diphenylcyclopropenone sensitization with weekly scalp DPC. The sample in question was whole blood, obtained in connection with sensitization to the hapten diphenylcyclopropenone (DPC). This TCR was sampled from a woman aged 45-59 years with alopecia areata. Some clones in this sample may be carry-over from other donors' samples.

The CDR3 loop is CASSLVGYTQYF. The CDR3 DNA follows: TGTGCCAGCAGCTTAGTAGGTTATACGCAGTATTTT. The chain is built from TRBV7-9 and TRBJ2-3; D is ambiguous. The V gene lost 1 base and the J gene lost 7 bases, with 6 bases spanning the gap. Germline V CDR1 and CDR2: SEHNR, FQNEAQ (reference sequence). The CDR3 loop spans 12 amino acids.